This T cell receptor beta chain was sequenced for a study of control samples from healthy donors and cancer patients. The assay was immunoSEQ multiplex PCR, and TCRdb's table has in-frame clones only and misses some. The sample yields some 48,000 clones, more than 85% seen once. The germline CDR1 and CDR2 sequences are SGHRS and YFSETQ. The V and J ends lost 0 bases and 2 bases respectively, with 16 bases between them. The CDR3 runs 17 residues. Input material: PBMCs. The chain couples TRBV5-1 to TRBJ2-3, with D uncertain. This clonotype originated in a woman between 50 and 59 years old with head and neck cancer. CDR3 sequence (DNA): TGCGCCAGCAGCTTGGGTCAGGTATCCCTCAACACAGATACGCAGTATTTT. The encoded protein is CASSLGQVSLNTDTQYF.